This T cell receptor (beta chain) was sequenced for a study of blood T cell repertoires in COVID-19. Clones were read by immunoSEQ multiplex PCR, and TCRdb kept only the in-frame ones, dropping some. The sample records 95,000 to 110,000 clones, 70% to 90% being singletons. The CDR3 extends over 14 amino acids. Germline lookup yields CDR1 MNHNS and CDR2 SASEGT. V was cut by 1 base and J by 2 bases, with 8 bases left in between. Comment on this clone: The same CDR3 is also encoded by other DNA sequences in this sample.

Sequencing was done on a sample of peripheral blood. The clonotype originates from a man aged 50 or older with active or convalescent COVID-19. The rearrangement joins TRBV6-1 to TRBJ1-2; the D is unclear. The DNA of the CDR3 is TGTGCCAGCAGTGAAGGTCCAGCGAACTATGGCTACACCTTC. Translated, it gives CASSEGPANYGYTF.